The source of this T cell receptor beta chain is a study of control samples from healthy donors and cancer patients. The CDR3 loop spans 15 amino acids. CDR1 and CDR2 (germline): MNHEY, SMNVEV (reference sequence). Between the trimmed V and J ends, which lost 3 bases and 1 base, there was a span of 12 bases. Only in-frame clones appear in the TCRdb table, and some are missing; sequencing was by immunoSEQ multiplex PCR. The data show 80,000 to 100,000 clones, roughly 90% seen once. Sample: blood. This sequence was found in a human donor in good health. The donor label of this sample is uncertain. V is TRBV27 and J is TRBJ1-2; D is uncertain. The CDR3 DNA reads as TGTGCCAGCAGTTTGGTCGGGGAAGATAACTATGGCTACACCTTC. This sequence encodes CASSLVGEDNYGYTF.